Listed below are T cell receptor beta chains from one sample, sequenced in a study of breast tumors, draining lymph nodes, adjacent tissues. TCRdb passed the multiplex PCR reads through MiXCR, listing each CDR3 protein once. This table holds over 250,000 distinct CDR3 sequences, around 30% found once. The specimen sequenced was axillary lymph node tissue. These receptors all stem from a female donor with breast cancer. Some clones in this sample may be carry-over from other donors' samples. The CDR3 runs from the conserved cysteine through the conserved F or W. Fields, in order: V gene, clone size, J gene, D gene, CDR3 length, CDR3 protein, CDR3 DNA. The D gene is left open where the match is weak. Clone size is given for some rows only: seen once, a few or many times, or a class if the clone is expanded.

V gene: TRBV14
clone size: .
J gene: TRBJ2-1
D gene: TRBD2
CDR3 length: 16
CDR3 protein: CASSRREGLTYNAQFF
CDR3 DNA: TGTGCCAGCAGCCGAAGGGAGGGCCTCACCTACAATGCGCAGTTCTTC

V gene: TRBV7-9
clone size: many
J gene: TRBJ2-5
D gene: TRBD1
CDR3 length: 14
CDR3 protein: CASSNTGVGETQYF
CDR3 DNA: TGTGCCAGCAGCAATACAGGGGTTGGGGAGACCCAGTACTTC

V gene: TRBV6-5
clone size: once
J gene: TRBJ1-2
D gene: .
CDR3 length: 13
CDR3 protein: CASSLPGLYGYTF
CDR3 DNA: TGTGCCAGCAGTCTCCCCGGGCTCTATGGCTACACCTTC

V gene: TRBV20-1
clone size: .
J gene: TRBJ2-7
D gene: .
CDR3 length: 14
CDR3 protein: CSSRQNGVSSEQYF
CDR3 DNA: TGCAGCTCTAGACAAAATGGAGTATCCTCCGAGCAGTACTTC

V gene: TRBV11-2
clone size: many
J gene: TRBJ2-1
D gene: .
CDR3 length: 14
CDR3 protein: CASSFSRGANEQFF
CDR3 DNA: TGTGCCAGCAGCTTTAGTAGAGGGGCCAATGAGCAGTTCTTC

V gene: TRBV5-1
clone size: many
J gene: TRBJ1-4
D gene: TRBD1
CDR3 length: 15
CDR3 protein: CASSLSGTGSEKLFF
CDR3 DNA: TGCGCCAGCAGCTTGTCCGGGACAGGGAGCGAAAAACTGTTTTTT

V gene: TRBV10-3
clone size: many
J gene: TRBJ1-4
D gene: TRBD1
CDR3 length: 15
CDR3 protein: CATQPGTATNEKLFF
CDR3 DNA: TGTGCCACCCAGCCAGGGACAGCAACTAATGAAAAACTGTTTTTT

V gene: TRBV3-1
clone size: few
J gene: TRBJ2-4
D gene: TRBD2
CDR3 length: 14
CDR3 protein: CASSQGLAGDGKYF
CDR3 DNA: TGTGCCAGCAGCCAAGGGTTAGCGGGAGACGGTAAATACTTC

V gene: TRBV20-1
clone size: few
J gene: TRBJ2-5
D gene: .
CDR3 length: 11
CDR3 protein: CSARGMETQSF
CDR3 DNA: TGCAGTGCTAGGGGGATGGAGACCCAGTCCTTC

V gene: TRBV6-5
clone size: .
J gene: TRBJ2-7
D gene: .
CDR3 length: 14
CDR3 protein: CASSLIGASYEQYF
CDR3 DNA: TGTGCCAGCAGCCTCATCGGGGCCTCCTACGAGCAGTACTTC

V gene: TRBV13
clone size: few
J gene: TRBJ2-7
D gene: .
CDR3 length: 17
CDR3 protein: CASSSVRYRESAYEQYF
CDR3 DNA: TGTGCCAGCAGCTCCGTGAGGTATAGGGAGTCTGCCTACGAGCAGTACTTC

V gene: TRBV29-1
clone size: many
J gene: TRBJ2-1
D gene: .
CDR3 length: 12
CDR3 protein: CSVEGDSQGQFF
CDR3 DNA: TGCAGCGTTGAAGGTGACTCTCAGGGCCAGTTCTTC

V gene: TRBV6-1
clone size: many
J gene: TRBJ2-5
D gene: .
CDR3 length: 14
CDR3 protein: CASSEVGTQETQYF
CDR3 DNA: TGTGCCAGCAGTGAAGTGGGGACACAAGAGACCCAGTACTTC

V gene: TRBV12-3/TRBV12-4
clone size: .
J gene: TRBJ2-7
D gene: TRBD1
CDR3 length: 12
CDR3 protein: CAGRGMSYEQYF
CDR3 DNA: TGTGCCGGCAGGGGGATGAGCTATGAGCAGTACTTC